The source of this TCR beta chain is a study of tumor and adjacent non-tumor tissue in lung cancer. The library came from three nested PCR rounds adapted from ARM-PCR protocols. TCRdb analysed the multiplex PCR reads with MiXCR anew, one entry per CDR3 protein. The table includes around 99,000 distinct CDR3 sequences, around 80% detected once. Points on this clonotype: One end of the junction fails to match germline, which may point to a read error.

The CDR3 runs to 17 residues. Germline V CDR1 and CDR2: SGHNT, YENEEA. No cell sorting was done before RNA was extracted from the tissue. V usage is TRBV11-3 and J usage is TRBJ2-1; 12 bases agree with TRBD2. This receptor was obtained from a woman aged 55-75 years with non-small cell lung cancer. The sample consisted of lung tumor tissue. The CDR3 loop is CSSNLELTSGRHNEQFF. CDR3 sequence (DNA): TGTTCCAGTAACTTAGAGTTGACTAGCGGGAGACACAATGAGCAGTTCTTC.